The 18 T cell receptor beta chains given below trace back to one sample, sequenced in a study of T cell repertoires in breast cancer. The expanded emulsion RT-PCR method captured paired alpha and beta chains from CD8+ T cells. During the second nested PCR, blocking oligonucleotides suppressed genes that were not paired. TCRdb reanalysed the emulsion pairing reads using MiXCR and keeps one entry per CDR3 protein. The table shows tens of thousands of distinct CDR3 sequences, with under 50% occurring only once. The material sequenced was CD8+ T cells. The receptors derive from a pool of human donors with breast cancer or a healthy control (not recorded which).

V is TRBV6-2 or TRBV6-3 and J is TRBJ2-1; TRBD2 agrees at 15 bases. Germline V gene data show CDR1 as MNHEY and CDR2 as SVGEGT. V was clipped by 6 bases and J by 6 bases; unmatched bases: 6. CDR3 size: 16 residues. CDR3 in amino acids: CASSQGLAGGLNEQFF. The CDR3 nucleotides read TGTGCCAGCAGCCAGGGACTAGCGGGGGGCCTCAATGAGCAGTTCTTC.

The chain has TRBV9 and TRBJ1-5; D call uncertain. This CDR3 region has 14 residues. Germline values: CDR1 SGDLS, CDR2 YYNGEE. Trimming removed 4 bases from V and 5 bases from J, with 13 bases in between. CDR3 sequence (DNA): TGTGCCAGCAGCCCAGGCCCTGAGGATCAGCCCCAGCATTTT. This encodes CASSPGPEDQPQHF.

This clonotype appeared a few times. The V gene is TRBV20-1, the J gene TRBJ1-1, with D hard to call. Germline CDR1 is DFQATT and CDR2 is SNEGSKA (reference sequence). Trimming cost V 3 bases and J 1 base, with 12 bases left between them. This CDR3 contains 14 residues. CDR3 DNA: TGCAGTGCTAGGGTTAATGGGTGGAACACTGAAGCTTTCTTT. It specifies CSARVNGWNTEAFF.

This clonotype was observed at least ten times. This chain joins TRBV27 and TRBJ1-1; D gene uncertain. The CDR3 spans 14 residues. Germline assignment: CDR1 MNHEY and CDR2 SMNVEV (reference sequence). Trimming took 7 bases from V and 0 from J, leaving 12 bases between them. The CDR3 DNA follows: TGTGCCAGCAAATCCCTCCCAGTGAACACTGAAGCTTTCTTT. It is translated as CASKSLPVNTEAFF.

The J gene is TRBJ1-2, the V gene TRBV7-9; possibly TRBD1 for D (6 bases). There are 11 residues in the CDR3. Trimming cost V 10 bases and J 5 bases, with 11 bases left between them. CDR1 is SEHNR and CDR2 is FQNEAQ in the germline V gene (reference sequence). The DNA for the CDR3 is TGTGCCACCCAACAGGGATATGGCTACACCTTC. This codes for CATQQGYGYTF. The full variable domain, with the rest looked up from reference TRBV7-9 and TRBJ1-2, is DTGVSQNPRHKITKRGQNVTFRCDPISEHNRLYWYRQTLGQGPEFLTYFQNEAQLEKSRLLSDRFSAERPKGSFSTLEIQRTEQGDSAMYLCATQQGYGYTFGSGTRLTVV.

This CDR3 is CASSWNRGDTEAFF. The CDR3 coding sequence is TGTGCCAGCAGCTGGAACAGGGGAGACACTGAAGCTTTCTTT. This chain uses TRBV7-2 with TRBJ1-1; 7 nucleotides line up with TRBD1. The CDR3 is 14 residues long. Germline V gene data show CDR1 as SGHTA and CDR2 as FQGNSA. The junction had 5 bases not matched to a gene; V was cut back by 4 bases and J by 3 bases.

This clonotype was counted only a few times. This rearrangement joins TRBV20-1 to TRBJ2-2; TRBD1 matches at 8 bases. The J segment lost 3 bases and the V segment lost 3 bases, leaving 9 bases of the junction unmatched. The CDR3 runs 16 residues. Germline lookup yields CDR1 DFQATT and CDR2 SNEGSKA (reference sequence). The DNA of the CDR3 is TGCAGTGCTAGGGGCAGGGGGCATGTTGACACCGGGGAGCTGTTTTTT. This encodes CSARGRGHVDTGELFF.

The CDR3 region is CASSVWTGQNGELFF. The DNA of the CDR3 is TGTGCCAGCAGTGTTTGGACAGGGCAGAACGGGGAGCTGTTTTTT. J is TRBJ2-2 and V is TRBV6-1; 8 nucleotides align to TRBD1. The CDR3 extends over 15 amino acids. Trimming removed 4 bases from V and 7 bases from J; junction bases left unmatched: 8. Germline assignment: CDR1 MNHNS and CDR2 SASEGT.

This chain uses TRBV19 with TRBJ1-2; D is unclear. The length of the CDR3 is 15 residues. Looked up from germline, CDR1 is LNHDA and CDR2 is SQIVND (reference sequence). V lost 1 base and J lost 1, with 10 bases in between. This CDR3 reads CASSIGQNNNYGYTF. The CDR3 nucleotides read TGTGCCAGTAGTATAGGACAAAATAATAACTATGGCTACACCTTC.

Notes on this clonotype: This may be a read error: a much more frequent sequence differs by one nucleotide. V is TRBV6-2 or TRBV6-3 and J is TRBJ1-5; TRBD1 is a possible D gene (5 bases). The germline CDR1 and CDR2 sequences are MNHEY and SVGEGT. The CDR3 extends over 15 amino acids. CDR3 region: CASSVRTSRNQPQRF. DNA of the CDR3: TGTGCCAGCAGTGTCCGGACATCACGCAATCAGCCCCAGCGTTTT.

CDR3 DNA sequence: TGCAGCGCGCAAGCCGGGGCAAGCGAGCAGTACTTC. Translating it yields CSAQAGASEQYF. The gene calls are TRBV29-1 and TRBJ2-7, with D perhaps being TRBD1 or TRBD2 (5 bases each). V was trimmed by 7 bases and J by 6 bases, leaving 16 bases between them. The CDR3 contains 12 residues. CDR1 is SQVTM, CDR2 ANQGSEA, per germline.

This chain connects TRBV20-1 to TRBJ2-1, with 8 bases lining up with TRBD2. Trimming took 5 bases from V and 7 from J; bases not matched to a gene: 16. The CDR3 sequence is 16 residues long. Germline CDR1 reads DFQATT; CDR2 reads SNEGSKA (reference sequence). The CDR3 DNA is TGCAGTGCTGAACCTTTTAAGCGGGAGAATGGGAATGAGCAGTTCTTC. Protein sequence: CSAEPFKRENGNEQFF.

The V and J genes are TRBV14 and TRBJ2-3; D remains ambiguous. Germline V lookup: CDR1 SGHDN, CDR2 FVKESK. This CDR3 spans 12 amino acids. V was trimmed by 1 base and J by 9 bases, leaving 8 bases between them. CDR3 nucleotides: TGTGCCAGCAGCCAAGCTATTCGGACGCAGTATTTT. It specifies CASSQAIRTQYF.

In regard to this clonotype: With a much larger clone just one base away, this may be a read error. Because the CDR3 is missing its conserved closing phenylalanine or tryptophan, this is likely a read error. The chain links TRBV29-1 to TRBJ1-1, with 8 bases identical to TRBD1. CDR3 size: 13 residues. Germline CDR1 SQVTM, CDR2 ANQGSEA. With 6 bases clipped from V and 1 base from J, the junction kept 4 bases outside the gene matches. CDR3: CSVPTGENTEAFI. The CDR3 DNA reads as TGCAGCGTACCGACAGGGGAGAACACTGAAGCTTTCATT.

The sample holds a few counts of this clonotype. The chain employs TRBV6-5 and TRBJ2-2, with 7 bases aligning to TRBD2. Germline CDR1 MNHEY, CDR2 SVGAGI. The length of the CDR3 is 16 residues. V lost 6 bases and J lost 4; bases outside the gene matches: 11. This CDR3 reads CASSRAGDSVTGELFF. The CDR3 nucleotides are TGTGCCAGCAGCCGCGCGGGGGATTCGGTCACCGGGGAGCTGTTTTTT.

This clonotype was observed at least ten times. The J gene is TRBJ2-3, the V gene TRBV7-2, with 9 bases lining up with TRBD2. There are 14 residues in the CDR3. Germline loops: CDR1 SGHTA, CDR2 FQGNSA. V lost 5 bases to trimming and J lost 4 bases; unmatched junction nucleotides: 4. The CDR3 sequence: CASSERLAADTQYF. CDR3 nucleotide sequence: TGTGCCAGCAGCGAGAGACTAGCGGCAGATACGCAGTATTTT.

Turning to this clonotype: A clone one base away is much larger, so this may be a read error. The V call is TRBV6-2 or TRBV6-3, the J call TRBJ2-1; 9 positions match TRBD2. The CDR3 is made up of 14 amino acids. V lost 11 bases to trimming and J lost 7 bases; unmatched junction nucleotides: 12. The V gene's germline CDR1 is MNHEY and CDR2 SVGEGT. CDR3 in DNA: TGTGCCGGCCGGAGCGGGGGGTCGGGGAATGAGCAGTTCTTC. Encoded protein: CAGRSGGSGNEQFF.

This clonotype was counted a single time. This sequence joins TRBV6-6 and TRBJ2-7; D gene uncertain. The CDR3 length is 13 residues. V lost 0 bases and J lost 6, with 9 bases in between. CDR1 is MNHNY, CDR2 SVGAGI, per germline (reference sequence). The CDR3 coding sequence is TGTGCCAGCAGTTACTCGACGGGCTCCGAGCAGTACTTC. Encoded protein: CASSYSTGSEQYF.